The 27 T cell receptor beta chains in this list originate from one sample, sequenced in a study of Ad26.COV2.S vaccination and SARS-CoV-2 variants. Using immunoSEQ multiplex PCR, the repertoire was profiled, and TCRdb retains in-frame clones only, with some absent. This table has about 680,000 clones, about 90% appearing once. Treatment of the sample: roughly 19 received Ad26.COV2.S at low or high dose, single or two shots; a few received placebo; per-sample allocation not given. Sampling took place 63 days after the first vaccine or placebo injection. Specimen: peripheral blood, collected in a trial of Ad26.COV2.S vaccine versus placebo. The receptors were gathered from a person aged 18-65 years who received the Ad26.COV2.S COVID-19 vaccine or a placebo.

The DNA for the CDR3 is TGTGCCAGCAGCTCGTCGAGTAAGCCCAATCAGCCCCAGCATTTT. It translates to CASSSSSKPNQPQHF. This chain connects TRBV5-6 to TRBJ1-5; D unresolved. Trimming removed 3 bases at V and 3 bases at J, with 13 bases between. CDR3 length: 15 residues. From germline, CDR1 is SGHDT and CDR2 YYEEEE.

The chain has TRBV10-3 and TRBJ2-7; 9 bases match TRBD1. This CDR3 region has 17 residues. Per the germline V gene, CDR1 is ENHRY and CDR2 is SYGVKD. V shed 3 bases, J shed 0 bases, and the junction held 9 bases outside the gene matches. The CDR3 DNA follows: TGTGCCATCAGTGAACAGGGGGCCGCTTCTTACTCCTACGAGCAGTACTTC. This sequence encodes CAISEQGAASYSYEQYF.

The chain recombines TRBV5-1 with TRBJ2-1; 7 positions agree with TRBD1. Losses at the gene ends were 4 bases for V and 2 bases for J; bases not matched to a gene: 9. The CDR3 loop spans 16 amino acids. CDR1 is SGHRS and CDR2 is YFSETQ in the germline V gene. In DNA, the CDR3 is TGCGCCAGCAGCCTTGTAGGGGACAGTACCTACAATGAGCAGTTCTTC. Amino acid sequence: CASSLVGDSTYNEQFF.

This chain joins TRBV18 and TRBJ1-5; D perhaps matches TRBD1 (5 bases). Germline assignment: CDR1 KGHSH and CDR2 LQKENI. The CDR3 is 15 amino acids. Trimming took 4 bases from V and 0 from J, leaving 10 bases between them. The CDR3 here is CASSLRGDSNQPQHF. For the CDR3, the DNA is TGTGCCAGCTCACTACGGGGGGATAGCAATCAGCCCCAGCATTTT.

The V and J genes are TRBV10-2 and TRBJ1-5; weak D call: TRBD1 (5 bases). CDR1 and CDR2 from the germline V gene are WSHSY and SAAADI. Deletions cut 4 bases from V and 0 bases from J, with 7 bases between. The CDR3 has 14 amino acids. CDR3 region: CASSGQNSNQPQHF. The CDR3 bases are TGCGCCAGCAGTGGACAGAATAGCAATCAGCCCCAGCATTTT.

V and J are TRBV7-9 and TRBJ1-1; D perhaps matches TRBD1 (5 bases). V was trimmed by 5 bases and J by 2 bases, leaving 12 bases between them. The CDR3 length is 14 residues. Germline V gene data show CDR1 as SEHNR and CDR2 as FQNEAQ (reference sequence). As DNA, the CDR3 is TGTGCCAGCAGCCCGCCGGGGGTCAACACTGAAGCTTTCTTT. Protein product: CASSPPGVNTEAFF.

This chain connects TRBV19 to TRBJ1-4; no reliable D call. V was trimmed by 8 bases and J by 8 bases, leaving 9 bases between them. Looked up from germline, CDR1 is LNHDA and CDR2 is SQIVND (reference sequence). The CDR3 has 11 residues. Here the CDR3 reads CASFSGEKLFF. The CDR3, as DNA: TGTGCCAGTTTCTCGGGGGAAAAACTGTTTTTT. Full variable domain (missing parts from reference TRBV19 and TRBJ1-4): DGGITQSPKYLFRKEGQNVTLSCEQNLNHDAMYWYRQDPGQGLRLIYYSQIVNDFQKGDIAEGYSVSREKKESFPLTVTSAQKNPTAFYLCASFSGEKLFFGSGTQLSVL.

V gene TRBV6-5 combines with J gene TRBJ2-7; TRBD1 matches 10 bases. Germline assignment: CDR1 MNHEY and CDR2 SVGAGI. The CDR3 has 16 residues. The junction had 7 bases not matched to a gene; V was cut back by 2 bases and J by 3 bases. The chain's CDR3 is CASSYSMTGGNYEQYF. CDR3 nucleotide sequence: TGTGCCAGCAGTTACAGTATGACAGGGGGCAACTACGAGCAGTACTTC.

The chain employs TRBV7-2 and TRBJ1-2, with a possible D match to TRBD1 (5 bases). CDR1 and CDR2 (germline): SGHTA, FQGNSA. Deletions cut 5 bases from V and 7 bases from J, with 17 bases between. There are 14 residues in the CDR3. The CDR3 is CASSPNRSRGGYTF. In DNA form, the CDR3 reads TGTGCCAGCAGCCCTAACAGGTCTCGGGGTGGCTACACCTTC.

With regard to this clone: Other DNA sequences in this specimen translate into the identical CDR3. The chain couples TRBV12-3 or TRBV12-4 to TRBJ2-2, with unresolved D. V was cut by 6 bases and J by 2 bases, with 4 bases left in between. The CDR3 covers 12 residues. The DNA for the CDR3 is TGTGCCAGCAGCTCAAACACCGGGGAGCTGTTTTTT. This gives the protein CASSSNTGELFF.

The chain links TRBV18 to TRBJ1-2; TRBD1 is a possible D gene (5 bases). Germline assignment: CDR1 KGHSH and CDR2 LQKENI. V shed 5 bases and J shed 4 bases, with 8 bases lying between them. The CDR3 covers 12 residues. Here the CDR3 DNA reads TGTGCCAGCTCAGGGACGGGCTATGGCTACACCTTC. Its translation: CASSGTGYGYTF.

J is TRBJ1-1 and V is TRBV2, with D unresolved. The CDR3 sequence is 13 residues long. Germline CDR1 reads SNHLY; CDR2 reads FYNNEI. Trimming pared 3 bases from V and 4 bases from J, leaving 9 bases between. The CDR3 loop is CASSEEVTTEAFF. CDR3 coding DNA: TGTGCCAGCAGTGAGGAGGTAACCACTGAAGCTTTCTTT.

CDR3 loop: CASSSILVDDEQFF. CDR3 coding DNA: TGTGCCAGCAGCTCTATTCTAGTGGACGATGAGCAGTTCTTC. This rearrangement joins TRBV7-2 to TRBJ2-1, with unresolved D. This CDR3 spans 14 amino acids. Germline V gives CDR1 SGHTA, CDR2 FQGNSA. V was shortened by 4 bases and J by 8 bases, with 15 bases between the two germline ends.

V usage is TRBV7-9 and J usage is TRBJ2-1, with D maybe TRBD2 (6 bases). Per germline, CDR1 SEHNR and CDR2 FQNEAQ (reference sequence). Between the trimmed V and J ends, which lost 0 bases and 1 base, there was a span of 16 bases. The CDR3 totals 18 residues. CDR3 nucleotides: TGTGCCAGCAGCTTAGCGCGGTTCCGGGGGTCATCCTACAATGAGCAGTTCTTC. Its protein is CASSLARFRGSSYNEQFF.

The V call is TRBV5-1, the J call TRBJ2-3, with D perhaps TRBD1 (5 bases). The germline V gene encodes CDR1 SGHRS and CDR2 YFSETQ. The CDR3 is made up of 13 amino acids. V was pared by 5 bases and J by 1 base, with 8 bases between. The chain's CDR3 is CASSPQGTDTQYF. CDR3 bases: TGCGCCAGCAGTCCACAGGGCACAGATACGCAGTATTTT.

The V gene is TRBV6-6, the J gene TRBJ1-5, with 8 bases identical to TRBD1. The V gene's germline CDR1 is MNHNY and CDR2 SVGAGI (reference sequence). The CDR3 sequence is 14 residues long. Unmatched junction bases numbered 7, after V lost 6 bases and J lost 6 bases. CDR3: CASSRTGFGQPQHF. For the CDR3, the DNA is TGTGCCAGCAGCCGGACAGGGTTTGGTCAGCCCCAGCATTTT.

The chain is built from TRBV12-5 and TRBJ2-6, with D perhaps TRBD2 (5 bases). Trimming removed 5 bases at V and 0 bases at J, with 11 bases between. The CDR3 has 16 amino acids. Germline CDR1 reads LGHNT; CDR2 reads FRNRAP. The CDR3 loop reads CASGPEAPSGANVLTF. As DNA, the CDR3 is TGTGCTAGTGGTCCGGAGGCTCCCTCTGGGGCCAACGTCCTGACTTTC.

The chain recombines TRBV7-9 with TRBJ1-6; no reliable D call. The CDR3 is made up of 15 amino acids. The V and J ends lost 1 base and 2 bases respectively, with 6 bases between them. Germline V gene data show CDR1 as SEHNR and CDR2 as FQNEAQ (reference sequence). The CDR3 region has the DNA TGTGCCAGCAGCTTAGAGGTTACCTATAATTCACCCCTCCACTTT. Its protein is CASSLEVTYNSPLHF.

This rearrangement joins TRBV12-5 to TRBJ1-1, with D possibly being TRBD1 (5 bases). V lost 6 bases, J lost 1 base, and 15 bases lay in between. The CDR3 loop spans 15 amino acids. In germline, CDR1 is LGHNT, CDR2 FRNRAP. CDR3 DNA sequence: TGTGCTAGTGGCCGCGGGGCCGTGAGGAACACTGAAGCTTTCTTT. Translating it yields CASGRGAVRNTEAFF.

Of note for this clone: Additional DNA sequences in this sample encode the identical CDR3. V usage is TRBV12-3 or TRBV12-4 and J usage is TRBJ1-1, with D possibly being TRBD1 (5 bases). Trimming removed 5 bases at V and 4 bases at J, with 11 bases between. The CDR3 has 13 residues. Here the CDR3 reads CASSLRGGTEAFF. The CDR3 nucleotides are TGTGCCAGCAGTCTCCGGGGGGGCACTGAAGCTTTCTTT.

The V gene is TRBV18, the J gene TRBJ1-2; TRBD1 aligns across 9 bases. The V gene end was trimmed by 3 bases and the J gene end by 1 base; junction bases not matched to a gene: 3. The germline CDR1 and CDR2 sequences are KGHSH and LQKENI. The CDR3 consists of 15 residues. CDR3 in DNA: TGTGCCAGCTCACCGGGGACAGGGCATAACTATGGCTACACCTTC. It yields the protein CASSPGTGHNYGYTF.

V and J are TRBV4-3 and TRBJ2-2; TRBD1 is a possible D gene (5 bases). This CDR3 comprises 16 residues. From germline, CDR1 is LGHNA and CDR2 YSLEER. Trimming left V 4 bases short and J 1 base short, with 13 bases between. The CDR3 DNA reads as TGCGCCAGCAGCCTCAGGGAAGCTGGGAACACCGGGGAGCTGTTTTTT. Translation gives CASSLREAGNTGELFF.

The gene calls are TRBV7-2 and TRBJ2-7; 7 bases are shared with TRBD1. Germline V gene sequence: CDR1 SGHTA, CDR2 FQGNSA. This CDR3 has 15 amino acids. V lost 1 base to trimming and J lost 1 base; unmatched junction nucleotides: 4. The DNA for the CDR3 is TGTGCCAGCAGCTTAGATAGGGGACAGTCCTACGAGCAGTACTTC. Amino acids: CASSLDRGQSYEQYF.

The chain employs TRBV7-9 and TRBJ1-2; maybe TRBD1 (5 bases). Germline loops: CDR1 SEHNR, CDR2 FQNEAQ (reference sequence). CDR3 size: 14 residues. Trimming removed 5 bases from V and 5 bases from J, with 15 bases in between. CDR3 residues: CASSVSGTDYGYTF. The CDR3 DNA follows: TGTGCCAGCAGCGTTAGCGGGACGGATTATGGCTACACCTTC.

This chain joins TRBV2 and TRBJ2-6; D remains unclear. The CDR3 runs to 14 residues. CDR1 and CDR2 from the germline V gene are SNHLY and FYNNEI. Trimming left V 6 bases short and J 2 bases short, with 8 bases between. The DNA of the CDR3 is TGTGCCAGCAGACAGAGAACTGGGGCCAACGTCCTGACTTTC. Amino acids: CASRQRTGANVLTF.

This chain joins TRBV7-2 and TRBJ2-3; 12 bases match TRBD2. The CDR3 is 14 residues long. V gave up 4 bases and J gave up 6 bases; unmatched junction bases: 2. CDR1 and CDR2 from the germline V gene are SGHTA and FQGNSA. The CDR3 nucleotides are TGTGCCAGCAGCTCGACTAGCGGGAGCGATACGCAGTATTTT. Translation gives CASSSTSGSDTQYF.

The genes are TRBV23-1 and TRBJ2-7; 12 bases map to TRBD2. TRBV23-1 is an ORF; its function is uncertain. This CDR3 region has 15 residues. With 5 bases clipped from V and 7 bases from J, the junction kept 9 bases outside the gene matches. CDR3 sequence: CASSRTSGVYMEQYF. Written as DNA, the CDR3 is TGCGCCAGCAGTAGGACTAGCGGGGTCTACATGGAGCAGTACTTC.